Shown below are 3 T cell receptor beta chains from a single sample sequenced in a study of cytomegalovirus exposure and HLA in healthy donors. Both 60 Vbeta primers and 13 Jbeta primers went into the PCR. Only in-frame clones appear in the TCRdb table, and some are missing; sequencing was by immunoSEQ multiplex PCR. Among about 110,000 clones listed, 65% to 80% were seen once. Sequenced material: PBMCs. These receptors were collected from a man aged 25 to 45 in good health and CMV-seropositive.

The sample holds a few counts of this clone. The V call is TRBV5-4, the J call TRBJ2-3, with 8 bases lining up with TRBD2. The germline V gene has CDR1 SGHNT and CDR2 YYREEE (reference sequence). J was trimmed by 3 bases and V by 2 bases; bases with no gene match: 8. The CDR3 totals 16 residues. Here the CDR3 reads CASSLEIGGATDTQYF. CDR3 bases: TGTGCCAGCAGCTTAGAAATCGGGGGGGCAACAGATACGCAGTATTTT.

This rearrangement joins TRBV6-1 to TRBJ2-2, with 9 bases matching TRBD2. Trimming cost V 2 bases and J 10 bases; bases outside gene matches: 23. The CDR3 consists of 20 residues. Per germline, CDR1 MNHNS and CDR2 SASEGT. CDR3 nucleotide sequence: TGTGCCAGCAGTGAACCCACTTCACCCCTCGGGACTAGCCCGCGAGCGGAGCTGTTTTTT. This codes for CASSEPTSPLGTSPRAELFF.

CDR3 sequence (DNA): TGTGCCAGCACCCGAGCGGGGTACGAGCAGTACTTC. Amino acids: CASTRAGYEQYF. The gene calls are TRBV2 and TRBJ2-5, with 7 bases matching TRBD2. Judging by the DNA end, TRBJ2-7 fits better; the J call may be wrong. Germline loops: CDR1 SNHLY, CDR2 FYNNEI. CDR3 length: 12 residues.